This TCR beta chain was observed in a study of Ad26.COV2.S vaccination and SARS-CoV-2 variants (dated by TCRdb to the early 2020s). For the wider study: Donors in the vaccine arm were drawn from COV1001, a phase I-IIa trial of Ad26.COV2.S in healthy adults that was multicentre, randomized, double-blind and placebo-controlled. Dosing of Ad26.COV2.S was intramuscular, at either 5x10^10 or 1x10^11 viral particles, delivered as one shot or as two shots spaced 56 days apart. TCRbeta repertoire sequencing served as the tool for gauging how specific and how broad the SARS-CoV-2-reactive T cell receptors were following Ad26.COV2.S vaccination. A total of some 30 samples were included in the TCR-sequenced set, comprising some 20 Ad26.COV2.S vaccine recipients, 5 placebo recipients and 8 SARS-CoV-2 convalescent individuals. Trial participants were randomized into five groups of five: low-dose or high-dose Ad26.COV2.S given once or twice, or placebo on both occasions. Investigators did not know the trial group allocation while performing experiments and assessing outcomes. Summary of the overall study and its limitations: The authors noted that total T cell responses may have been underestimated by the TCR breadth and depth analyses. Ad26.COV2.S recipients had higher spike-specific TCR breadth than placebo recipients (P = 0.0014). Comparing responses between vaccine doses or regimens was not something the study was powered to do. Substantial breadth of spike-specific CD8+ and CD4+ T cell responses was reported after vaccination. Comparable non-spike TCR breadth was observed between vaccine and placebo recipients, consistent with only spike being contained in the vaccine.

The CDR3 covers 11 residues, taking in both the cysteine and the phenylalanine. Just the 33-base CDR3 DNA is kept, in frame starting at base 1. CDR1 is given as MNHEY and CDR2 as SVGAGI, both from the germline V gene. Trimming at the junction amounts to 8 bases on V and 2 bases on J, and the germline ends lie 7 bases apart. The intended sense of this specimen's treatment or condition label: approximately 18 received Ad26.COV2.S at low or high dose, single or two shots; about 5 received placebo; per-sample allocation not given. Repertoires of vaccine and placebo recipients were sequenced from samples taken on day 63 after the first injection. Between 29 July and 7 August 2020, Cohort 1b enrolled approximately 26 adults aged 18-55 years at one site in Boston, USA. Ad26.COV2.S was a replication-incompetent adenovirus type 26 vector expressing a prefusion-stabilized SARS-CoV-2 spike protein from the original Wuhan strain.

This clone was seen a handful of times. It has no known antigen specificity. No quality values exist for individual bases; no much larger clone is one base distant. The immunoSEQ Assay was the method used to sequence TCRbeta CDR3 regions. After extraction, genomic DNA underwent amplification by bias-controlled multiplex PCR, followed by high-throughput sequencing. Regarding the original processing steps: To quantify the absolute abundance of every unique TCRbeta CDR3 region, sequences were collapsed and filtered. Usable DNA was measured by amplifying reference genes present in all nucleated cells, and TCRbeta template counts were normalized to that usable DNA to estimate T cell fraction. Repertoire TCRs were annotated as SARS-CoV-2-specific when V gene, CDR3 amino acid sequence and J gene were exactly matched to a known reactive TCR set. The reference SARS-CoV-2 TCR set was obtained from MIRA and was filtered for enrichment in COVID-19-positive ImmuneCODE repertoires, whereby public or cross-reactive TCRs were removed. Using the MIRA antigens, annotated TCRs were further analysed by specific ORF or by position within an ORF. Depth was the summed frequency of annotated unique rearrangements, while breadth was defined as annotated unique rearrangements over total unique productive rearrangements. Group comparisons of TCR breadth used two-sided Wilcoxon rank-sum tests. This immuneACCESS table, as held by TCRdb, lists in-frame sequences with V and J called but not all clones. Of the missing ones, under half trace to an unresolved V gene in checked studies; the others have no known cause. The V and J calls and clone size were taken over from that table, and D and trimming were inferred from the DNA. The table for this sample lists roughly 300,000 clones; about 88% of them were counted only once. The ten largest clonotypes hold 6.4% of the sample.

Here the sequenced sample was peripheral blood, taken in a trial of Ad26.COV2.S vaccine versus placebo. The chain employs TRBV6-5 and TRBJ2-7; the D gene is not confidently resolved. This TCR derives from a person between 18 and 65 years old who received the Ad26.COV2.S COVID-19 vaccine or a placebo. This receptor carries the CDR3 CASHRTYEQYF. In nucleotides, the sequence is TGTGCCAGCCACAGAACCTACGAGCAGTACTTC.